Given below is one T cell receptor (beta chain) in context. The germline V and J ends were trimmed by 0 bases and 8 bases, with 7 bases remaining between them. Germline CDR1 and CDR2: LGHNA and YSLEER. The CDR3 runs 13 residues. The data were taken from a study of T cells after yellow fever vaccination. They built TCR cDNA with 5'RACE template switching, a step that put in a universal primer site and UMIs. TCRdb passed the 5' RACE reads through MiXCR, listing each CDR3 protein once. The sample comprises hundreds of thousands of distinct CDR3 sequences, 18% of which are singletons, and roughly a sixth rests with the top ten.

This sequence originates from a man between 18 and 29 years old who received the YFV17D yellow fever vaccine. V and J are TRBV4-3 and TRBJ1-4, with a weak D call TRBD1 (5 bases). This specimen was PBMCs, taken before the yellow fever booster vaccination. This CDR3 reads CASSQDWGEKLFF. The CDR3 region has the DNA TGCGCCAGCAGCCAAGATTGGGGGGAAAAACTGTTTTTT.